Presented here are 2 T cell receptor beta chains from one specimen sequenced in a study of liver allograft versus peripheral blood T cells. For the study at large: Liver transplant recipients had T cell receptor repertoires compared between transplanted liver and peripheral blood.

Using its own MiXCR run on the reads, TCRdb lists one record per CDR3 protein. The data show about 14,000 distinct CDR3 sequences, about 20% seen once. These receptors were obtained from a human patient who had a liver transplant. A subset of T cells may come from the graft donor.

J is TRBJ1-2 and V is TRBV6-5; no reliable D call. Per germline, CDR1 MNHEY and CDR2 SVGAGI. This CDR3 has 16 residues. V shed 0 bases and J shed 4 bases, with 15 bases lying between them. The CDR3 spells CASSYSVGGSSYGYTF. The CDR3 DNA reads TGTGCCAGCAGTTACTCGGTTGGTGGGTCTTCCTATGGCTACACCTTC.

This clonotype was observed many times. The gene calls are TRBV27 and TRBJ1-6; D is undetermined. Germline-derived CDR1 and CDR2 are MNHEY and SMNVEV (reference sequence). V was clipped by 8 bases and J by 9 bases, with 17 bases between them. This CDR3 has 14 amino acids. Here the CDR3 reads CASGSVRVGSPLHF. The CDR3, as DNA: TGTGCCAGCGGGTCTGTTAGGGTGGGTTCACCCCTCCACTTT.